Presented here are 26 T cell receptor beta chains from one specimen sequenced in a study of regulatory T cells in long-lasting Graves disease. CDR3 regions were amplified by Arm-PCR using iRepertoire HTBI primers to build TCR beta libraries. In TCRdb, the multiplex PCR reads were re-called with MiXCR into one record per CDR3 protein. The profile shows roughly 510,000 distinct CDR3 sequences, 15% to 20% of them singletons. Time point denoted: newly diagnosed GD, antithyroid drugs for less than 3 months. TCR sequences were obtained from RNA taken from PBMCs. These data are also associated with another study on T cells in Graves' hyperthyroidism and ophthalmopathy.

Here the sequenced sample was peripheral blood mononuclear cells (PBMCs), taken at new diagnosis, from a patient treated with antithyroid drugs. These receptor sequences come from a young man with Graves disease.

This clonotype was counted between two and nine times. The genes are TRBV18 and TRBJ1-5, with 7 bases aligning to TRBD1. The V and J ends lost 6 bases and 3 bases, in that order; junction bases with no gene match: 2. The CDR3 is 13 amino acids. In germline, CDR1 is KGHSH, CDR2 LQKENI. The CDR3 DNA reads TGTGCCAGCTCGGACAGGTACAATCAGCCCCAGCATTTT. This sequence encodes CASSDRYNQPQHF.

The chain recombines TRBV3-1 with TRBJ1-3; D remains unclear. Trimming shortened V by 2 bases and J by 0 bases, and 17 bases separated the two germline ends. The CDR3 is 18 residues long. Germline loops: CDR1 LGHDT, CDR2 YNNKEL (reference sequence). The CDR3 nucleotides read TGTGCCAGCAGCCAAAACGGTCTAGGTCTGATCTCTGGAAACACCATATATTTT. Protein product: CASSQNGLGLISGNTIYF.

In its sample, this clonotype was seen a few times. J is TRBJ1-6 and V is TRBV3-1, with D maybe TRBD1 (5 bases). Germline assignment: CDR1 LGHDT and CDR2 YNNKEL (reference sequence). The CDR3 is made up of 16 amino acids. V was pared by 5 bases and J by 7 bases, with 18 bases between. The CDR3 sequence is CASSTGTPGGNSPLHF. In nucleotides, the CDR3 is TGTGCCAGCAGCACCGGGACCCCGGGGGGGAATTCACCCCTCCACTTT.

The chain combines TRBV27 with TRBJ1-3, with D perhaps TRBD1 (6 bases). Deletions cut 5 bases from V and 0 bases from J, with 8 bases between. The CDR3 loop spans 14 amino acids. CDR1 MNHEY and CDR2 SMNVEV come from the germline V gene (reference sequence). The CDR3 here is CASSRGGSGNTIYF. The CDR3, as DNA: TGTGCCAGCAGTAGGGGGGGCTCTGGAAACACCATATATTTT.

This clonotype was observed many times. The CDR3 sequence: CASSRGTGHAEAFF. DNA of the CDR3: TGTGCCAGCAGCCGAGGGACGGGCCACGCTGAAGCTTTCTTT. The rearrangement links TRBV3-1 to TRBJ1-1; the D gene is possibly TRBD1 (5 bases). CDR3 size: 14 residues. The V gene lost 4 bases and the J gene lost 6 bases, with 15 bases spanning the gap. The germline gives CDR1 LGHDT, CDR2 YNNKEL (reference sequence).

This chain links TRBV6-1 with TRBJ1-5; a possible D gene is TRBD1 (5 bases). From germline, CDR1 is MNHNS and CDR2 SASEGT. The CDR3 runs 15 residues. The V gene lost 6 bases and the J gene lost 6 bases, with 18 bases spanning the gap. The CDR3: CASSPVAREGQPQHF. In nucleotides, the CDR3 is TGTGCCAGCAGCCCCGTCGCCAGGGAGGGTCAGCCCCAGCATTTT.

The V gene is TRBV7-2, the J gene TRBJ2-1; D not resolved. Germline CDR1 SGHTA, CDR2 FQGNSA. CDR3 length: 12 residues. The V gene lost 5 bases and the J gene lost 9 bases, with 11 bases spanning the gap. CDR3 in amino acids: CASSRNGVEQFF. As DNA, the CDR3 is TGTGCCAGCAGCCGAAATGGCGTTGAGCAGTTCTTC.

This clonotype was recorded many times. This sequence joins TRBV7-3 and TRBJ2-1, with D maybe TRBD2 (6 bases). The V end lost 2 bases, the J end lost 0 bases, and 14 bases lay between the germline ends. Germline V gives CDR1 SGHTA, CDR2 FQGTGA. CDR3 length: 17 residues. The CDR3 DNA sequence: TGTGCCAGCAGCTTAGGGCGGGACCCTAGCTCCTACAATGAGCAGTTCTTC. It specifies CASSLGRDPSSYNEQFF.

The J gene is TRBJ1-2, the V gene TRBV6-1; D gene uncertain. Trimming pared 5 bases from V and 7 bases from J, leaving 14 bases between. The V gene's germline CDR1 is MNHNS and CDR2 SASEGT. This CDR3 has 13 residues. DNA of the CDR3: TGTGCCAGCAGTCCGACCGGACGGGGTGGCTACACCTTC. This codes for CASSPTGRGGYTF.

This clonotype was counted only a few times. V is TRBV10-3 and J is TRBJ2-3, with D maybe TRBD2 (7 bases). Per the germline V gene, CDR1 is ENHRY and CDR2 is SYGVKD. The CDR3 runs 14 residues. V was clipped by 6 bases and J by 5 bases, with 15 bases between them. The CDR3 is CAIRRGGSVDTQYF. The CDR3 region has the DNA TGTGCCATCAGAAGGGGGGGGTCCGTAGATACGCAGTATTTT.

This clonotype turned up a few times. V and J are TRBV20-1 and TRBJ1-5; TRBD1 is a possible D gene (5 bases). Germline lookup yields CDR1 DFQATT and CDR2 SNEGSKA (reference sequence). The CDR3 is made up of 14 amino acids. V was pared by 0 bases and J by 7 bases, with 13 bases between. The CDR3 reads CSARDALDSQPQHF. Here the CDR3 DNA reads TGCAGTGCTAGAGATGCACTCGACAGCCAGCCCCAGCATTTT.

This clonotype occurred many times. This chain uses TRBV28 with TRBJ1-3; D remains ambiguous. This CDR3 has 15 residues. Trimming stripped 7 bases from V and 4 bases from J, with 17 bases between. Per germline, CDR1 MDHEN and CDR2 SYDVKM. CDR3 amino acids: CASTLGLTPGNTIYF. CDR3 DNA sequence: TGTGCCAGCACCCTTGGACTTACTCCGGGAAACACCATATATTTT.

CDR3 in amino acids: CSARGREGALIQYF. CDR3 sequence (DNA): TGCAGTGCTAGAGGACGGGAGGGGGCTCTCATTCAGTACTTC. The V gene is TRBV20-1, the J gene TRBJ2-1, with D possibly being TRBD2 (8 bases). The J call could be wrong; TRBJ2-4 is a better fit for the DNA end. The CDR3 runs to 14 residues. Germline-derived CDR1 and CDR2 are DFQATT and SNEGSKA (reference sequence).

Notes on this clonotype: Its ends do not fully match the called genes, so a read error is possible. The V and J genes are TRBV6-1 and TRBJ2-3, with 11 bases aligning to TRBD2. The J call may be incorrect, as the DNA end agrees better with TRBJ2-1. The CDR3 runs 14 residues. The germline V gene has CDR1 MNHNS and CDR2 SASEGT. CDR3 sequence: CASTLAGGPDEQFF. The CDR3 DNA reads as TGTGCAAGCACCCTAGCGGGAGGACCCGATGAGCAGTTCTTC.

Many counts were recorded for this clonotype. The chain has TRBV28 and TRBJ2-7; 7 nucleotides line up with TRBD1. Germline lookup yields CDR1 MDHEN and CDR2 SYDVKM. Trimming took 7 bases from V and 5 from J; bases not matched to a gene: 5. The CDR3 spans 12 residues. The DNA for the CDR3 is TGTGCCAGCACAGACAGGGCGGACGAGCAGTACTTC. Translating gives CASTDRADEQYF.

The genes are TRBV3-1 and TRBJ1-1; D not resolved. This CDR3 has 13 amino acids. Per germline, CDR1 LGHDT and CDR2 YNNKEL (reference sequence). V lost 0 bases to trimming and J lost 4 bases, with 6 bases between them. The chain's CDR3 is CASSQDLVTEAFF. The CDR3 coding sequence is TGTGCCAGCAGCCAAGATTTAGTCACTGAAGCTTTCTTT.

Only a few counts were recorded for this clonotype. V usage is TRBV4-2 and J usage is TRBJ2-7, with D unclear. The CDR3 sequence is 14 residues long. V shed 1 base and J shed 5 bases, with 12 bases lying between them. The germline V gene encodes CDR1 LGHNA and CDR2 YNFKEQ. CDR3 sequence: CASSQAGIPNEQYF. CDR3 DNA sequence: TGTGCCAGCAGCCAAGCAGGAATCCCCAACGAGCAGTACTTC.

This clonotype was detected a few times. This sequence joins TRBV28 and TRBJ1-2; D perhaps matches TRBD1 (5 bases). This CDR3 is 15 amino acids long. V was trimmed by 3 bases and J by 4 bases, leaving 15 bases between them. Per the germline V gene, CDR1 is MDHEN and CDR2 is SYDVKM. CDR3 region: CASSLGSGRVYGYTF. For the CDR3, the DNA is TGTGCCAGCAGTTTGGGGTCGGGCAGGGTCTATGGCTACACCTTC.

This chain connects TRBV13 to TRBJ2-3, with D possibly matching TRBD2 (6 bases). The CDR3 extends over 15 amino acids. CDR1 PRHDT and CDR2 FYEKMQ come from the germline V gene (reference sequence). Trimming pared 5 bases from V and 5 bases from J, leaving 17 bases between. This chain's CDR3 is CASSPEGLGGDTQYF. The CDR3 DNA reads TGTGCCAGCAGCCCTGAGGGCCTGGGGGGAGATACGCAGTATTTT.

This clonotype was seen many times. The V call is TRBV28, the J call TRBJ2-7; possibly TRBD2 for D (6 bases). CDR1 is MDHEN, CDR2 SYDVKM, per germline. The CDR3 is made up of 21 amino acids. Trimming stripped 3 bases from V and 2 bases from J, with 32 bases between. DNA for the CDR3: TGTGCCAGCAGTTTGGCGTCGGGATTGAGGGGTGGCGGGGATTTTCCCTACGAGCAGTACTTC. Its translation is CASSLASGLRGGGDFPYEQYF.

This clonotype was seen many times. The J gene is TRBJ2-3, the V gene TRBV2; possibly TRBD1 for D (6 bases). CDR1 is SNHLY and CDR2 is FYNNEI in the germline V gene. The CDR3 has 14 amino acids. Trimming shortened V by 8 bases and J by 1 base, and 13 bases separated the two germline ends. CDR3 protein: CASVSWTGTDTQYF. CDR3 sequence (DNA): TGTGCCAGCGTATCCTGGACAGGCACAGATACGCAGTATTTT.

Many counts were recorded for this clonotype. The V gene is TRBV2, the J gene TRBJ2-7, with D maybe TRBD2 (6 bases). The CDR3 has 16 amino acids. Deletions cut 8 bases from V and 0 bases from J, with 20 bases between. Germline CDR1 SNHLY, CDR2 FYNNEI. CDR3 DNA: TGTGCCAGCGAGGTGGGTGCAGCGGGCAGCTCCTACGAGCAGTACTTC. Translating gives CASEVGAAGSSYEQYF.

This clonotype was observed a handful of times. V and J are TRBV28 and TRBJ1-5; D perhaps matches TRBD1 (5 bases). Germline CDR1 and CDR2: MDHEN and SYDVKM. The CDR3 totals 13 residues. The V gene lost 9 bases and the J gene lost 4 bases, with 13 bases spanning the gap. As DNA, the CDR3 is TGTGCCAGAAGAGCGGGGGTAAATCAGCCCCAGCATTTT. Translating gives CARRAGVNQPQHF.

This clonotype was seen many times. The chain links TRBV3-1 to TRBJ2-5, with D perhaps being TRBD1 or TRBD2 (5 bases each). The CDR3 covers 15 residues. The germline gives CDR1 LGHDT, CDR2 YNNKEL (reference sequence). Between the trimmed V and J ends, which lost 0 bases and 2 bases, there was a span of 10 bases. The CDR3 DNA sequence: TGTGCCAGCAGCCAAGAATGGGGACGTCAAGAGACCCAGTACTTC. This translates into CASSQEWGRQETQYF.

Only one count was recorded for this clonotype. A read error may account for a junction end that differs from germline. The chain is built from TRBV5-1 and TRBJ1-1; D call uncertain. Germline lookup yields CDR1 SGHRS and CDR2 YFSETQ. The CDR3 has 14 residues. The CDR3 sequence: CASRNTVKGTEAFF. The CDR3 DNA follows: TGTGCCAGCCGCAACACAGTTAAGGGCACTGAAGCTTTCTTT. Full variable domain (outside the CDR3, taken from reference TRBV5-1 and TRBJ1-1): KAGVTQTPRYLIKTRGQQVTLSCSPISGHRSVSWYQQTPGQGLQFLFEYFSETQRNKGNFPGRFSGRQFSNSRSEMNVSTLELGDSALYLCASRNTVKGTEAFFGQGTRLTVV.

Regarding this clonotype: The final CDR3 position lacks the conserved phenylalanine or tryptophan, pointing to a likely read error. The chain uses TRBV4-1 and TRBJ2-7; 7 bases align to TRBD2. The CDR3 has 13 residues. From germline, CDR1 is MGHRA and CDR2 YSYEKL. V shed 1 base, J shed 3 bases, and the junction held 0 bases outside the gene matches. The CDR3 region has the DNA TGCGCCAGCAGCCAAGGGACTAGCTACGAGCAGTACCTC. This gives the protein CASSQGTSYEQYL.